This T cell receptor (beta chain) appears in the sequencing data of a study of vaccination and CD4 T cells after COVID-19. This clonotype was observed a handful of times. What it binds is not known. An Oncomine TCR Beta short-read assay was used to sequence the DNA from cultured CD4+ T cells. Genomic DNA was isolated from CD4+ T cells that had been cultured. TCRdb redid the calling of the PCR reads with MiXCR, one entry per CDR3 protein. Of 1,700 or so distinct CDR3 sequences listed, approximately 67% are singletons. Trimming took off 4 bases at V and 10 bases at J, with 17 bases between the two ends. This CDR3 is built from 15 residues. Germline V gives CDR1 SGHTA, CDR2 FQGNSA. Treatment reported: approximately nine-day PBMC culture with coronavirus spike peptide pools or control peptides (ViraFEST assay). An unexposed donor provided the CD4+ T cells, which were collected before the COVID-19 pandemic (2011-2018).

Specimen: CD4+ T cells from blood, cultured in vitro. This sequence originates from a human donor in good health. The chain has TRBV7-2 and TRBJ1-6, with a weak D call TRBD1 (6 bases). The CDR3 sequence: CASSSPFRGRSPLHF. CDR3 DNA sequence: TGTGCCAGCAGCTCGCCTTTTAGGGGGAGATCACCCCTCCACTTT.